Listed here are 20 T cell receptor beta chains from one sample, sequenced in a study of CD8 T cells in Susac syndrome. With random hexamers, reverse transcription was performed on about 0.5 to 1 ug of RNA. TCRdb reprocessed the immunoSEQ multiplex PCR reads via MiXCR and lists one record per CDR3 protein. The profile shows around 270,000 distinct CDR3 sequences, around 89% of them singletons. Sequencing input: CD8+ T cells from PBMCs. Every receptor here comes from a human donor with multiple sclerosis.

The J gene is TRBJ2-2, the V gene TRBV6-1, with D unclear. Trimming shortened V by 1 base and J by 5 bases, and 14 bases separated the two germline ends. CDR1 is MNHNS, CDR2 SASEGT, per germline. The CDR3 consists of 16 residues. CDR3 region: CASSEGGSAHTGELFF. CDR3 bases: TGTGCCAGCAGTGAAGGGGGAAGCGCCCATACCGGGGAGCTGTTTTTT.

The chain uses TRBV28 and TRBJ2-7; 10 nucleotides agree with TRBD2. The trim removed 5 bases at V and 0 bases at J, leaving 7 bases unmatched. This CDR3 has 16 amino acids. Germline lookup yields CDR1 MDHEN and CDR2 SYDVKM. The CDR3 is CASSTLLAGSSYEQYF. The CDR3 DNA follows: TGTGCCAGCAGTACGTTACTAGCGGGGAGCTCCTACGAGCAGTACTTC.

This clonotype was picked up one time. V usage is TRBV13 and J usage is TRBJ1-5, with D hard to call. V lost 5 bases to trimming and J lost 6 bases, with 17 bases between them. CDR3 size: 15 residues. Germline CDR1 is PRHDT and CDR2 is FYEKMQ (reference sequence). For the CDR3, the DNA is TGTGCCAGCAGCACCAGAGGTGGAACTCTTCAGCCCCAGCATTTT. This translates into CASSTRGGTLQPQHF.

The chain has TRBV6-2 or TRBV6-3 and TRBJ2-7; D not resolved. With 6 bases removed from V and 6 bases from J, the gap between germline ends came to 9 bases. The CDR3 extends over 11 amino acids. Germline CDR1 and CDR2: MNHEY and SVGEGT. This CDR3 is CASRTGFEQYF. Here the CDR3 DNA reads TGTGCCAGCAGGACCGGGTTCGAGCAGTACTTC.

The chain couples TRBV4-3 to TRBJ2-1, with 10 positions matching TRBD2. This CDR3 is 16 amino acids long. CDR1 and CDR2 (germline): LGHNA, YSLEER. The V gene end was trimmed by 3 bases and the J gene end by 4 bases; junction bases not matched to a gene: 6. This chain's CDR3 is CASSHKGGLAYNEQFF. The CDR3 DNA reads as TGCGCCAGCAGCCATAAGGGGGGACTAGCGTACAATGAGCAGTTCTTC.

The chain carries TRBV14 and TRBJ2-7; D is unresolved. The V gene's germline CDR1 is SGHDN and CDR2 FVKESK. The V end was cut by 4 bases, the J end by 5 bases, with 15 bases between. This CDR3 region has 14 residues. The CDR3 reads CASSPLGLGHEQYF. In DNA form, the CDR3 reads TGTGCCAGCAGCCCCTTGGGGTTAGGGCACGAGCAGTACTTC.

For the CDR3, the DNA is TGTGCCAGCAGTGGGGCAGGGGCTAGCTCAGATACGCAGTATTTT. Translation: CASSGAGASSDTQYF. The V gene is TRBV2, the J gene TRBJ2-3, with D possibly TRBD1 on 6 matching bases. Germline CDR1 and CDR2: SNHLY and FYNNEI. V was trimmed by 4 bases and J by 4 bases, leaving 15 bases between them. The CDR3 length is 15 residues.

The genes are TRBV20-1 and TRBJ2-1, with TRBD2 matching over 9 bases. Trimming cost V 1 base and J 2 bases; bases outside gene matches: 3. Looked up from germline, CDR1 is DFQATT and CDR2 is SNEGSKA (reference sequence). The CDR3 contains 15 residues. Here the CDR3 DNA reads TGCAGTGCTAGAGGGAGGACTAGCGCCTACAATGAGCAGTTCTTC. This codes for CSARGRTSAYNEQFF.

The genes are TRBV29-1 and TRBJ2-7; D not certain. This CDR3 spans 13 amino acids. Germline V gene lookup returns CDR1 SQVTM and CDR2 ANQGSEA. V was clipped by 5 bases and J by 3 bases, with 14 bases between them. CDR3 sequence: CSVFTLDHYEQYF. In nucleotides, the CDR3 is TGCAGCGTTTTTACCCTGGACCACTACGAGCAGTACTTC.

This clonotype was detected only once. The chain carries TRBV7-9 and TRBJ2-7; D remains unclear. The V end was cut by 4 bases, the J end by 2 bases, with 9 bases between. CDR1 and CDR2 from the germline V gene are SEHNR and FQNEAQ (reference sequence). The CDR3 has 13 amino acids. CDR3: CASSSELTYEQYF. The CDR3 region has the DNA TGTGCCAGCAGCTCTGAACTGACCTACGAGCAGTACTTC. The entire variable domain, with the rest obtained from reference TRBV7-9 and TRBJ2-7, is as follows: DTGVSQNPRHKITKRGQNVTFRCDPISEHNRLYWYRQTLGQGPEFLTYFQNEAQLEKSRLLSDRFSAERPKGSFSTLEIQRTEQGDSAMYLCASSSELTYEQYFGPGTRLTVT.

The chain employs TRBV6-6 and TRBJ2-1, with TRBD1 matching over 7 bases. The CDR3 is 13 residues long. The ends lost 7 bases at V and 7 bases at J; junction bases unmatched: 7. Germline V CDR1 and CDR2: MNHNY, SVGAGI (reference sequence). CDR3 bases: TGTGCCAGCAACAGGGGACCTCGGAATGAGCAGTTCTTC. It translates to CASNRGPRNEQFF.

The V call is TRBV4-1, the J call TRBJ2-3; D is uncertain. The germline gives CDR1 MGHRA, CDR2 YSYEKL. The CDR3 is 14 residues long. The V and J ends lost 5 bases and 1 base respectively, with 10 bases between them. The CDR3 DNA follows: TGCGCCAGCAGCGGGGATTCCGGCACAGATACGCAGTATTTT. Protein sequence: CASSGDSGTDTQYF.

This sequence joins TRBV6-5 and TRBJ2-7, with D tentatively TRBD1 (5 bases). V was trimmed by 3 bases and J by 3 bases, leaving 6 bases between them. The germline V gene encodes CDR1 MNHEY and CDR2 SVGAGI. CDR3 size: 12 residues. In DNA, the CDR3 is TGTGCCAGCAGTTATGACAGCTACGAGCAGTACTTC. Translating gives CASSYDSYEQYF.

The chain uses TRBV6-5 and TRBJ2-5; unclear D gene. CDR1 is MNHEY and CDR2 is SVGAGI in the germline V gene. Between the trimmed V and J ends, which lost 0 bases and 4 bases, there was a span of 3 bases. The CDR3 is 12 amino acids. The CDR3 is CASSYSRETQYF. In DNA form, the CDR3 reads TGTGCCAGCAGTTACTCGAGAGAGACCCAGTACTTC.

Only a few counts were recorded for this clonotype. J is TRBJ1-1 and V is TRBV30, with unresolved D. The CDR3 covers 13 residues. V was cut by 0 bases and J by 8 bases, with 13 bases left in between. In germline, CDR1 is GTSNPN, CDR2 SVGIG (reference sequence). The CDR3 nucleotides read TGTGCCTGGAGTGTAGTGACGGAAAAAGAAGCTTTCTTT. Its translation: CAWSVVTEKEAFF.

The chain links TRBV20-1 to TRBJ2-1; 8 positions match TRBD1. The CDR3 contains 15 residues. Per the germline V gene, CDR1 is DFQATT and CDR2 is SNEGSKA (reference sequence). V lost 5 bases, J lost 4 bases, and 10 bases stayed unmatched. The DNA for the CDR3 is TGCAGTGCTCCTCCGGACAGGGTTTCATACAATGAGCAGTTCTTC. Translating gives CSAPPDRVSYNEQFF.

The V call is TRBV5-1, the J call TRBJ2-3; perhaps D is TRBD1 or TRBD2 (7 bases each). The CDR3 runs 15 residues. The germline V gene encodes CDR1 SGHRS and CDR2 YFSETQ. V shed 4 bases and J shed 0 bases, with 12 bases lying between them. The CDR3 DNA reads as TGCGCCAGCAGCCAGGGGGGGTCTAGCACAGATACGCAGTATTTT. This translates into CASSQGGSSTDTQYF.

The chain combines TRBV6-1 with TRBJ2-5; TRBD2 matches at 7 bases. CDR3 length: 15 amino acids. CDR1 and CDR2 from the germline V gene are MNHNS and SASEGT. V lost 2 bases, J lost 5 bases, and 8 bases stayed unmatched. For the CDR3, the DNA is TGTGCCAGCAGTGAACTCGGACTAGAGAGGGAGACCCAGTACTTC. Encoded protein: CASSELGLERETQYF.

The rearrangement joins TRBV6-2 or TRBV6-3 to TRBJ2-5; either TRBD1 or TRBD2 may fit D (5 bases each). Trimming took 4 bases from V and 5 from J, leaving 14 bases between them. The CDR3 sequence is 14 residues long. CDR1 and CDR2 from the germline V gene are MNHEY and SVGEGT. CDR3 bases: TGTGCCAGCAGTTCTTCAAACGAGGGGGAGACCCAGTACTTC. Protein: CASSSSNEGETQYF.

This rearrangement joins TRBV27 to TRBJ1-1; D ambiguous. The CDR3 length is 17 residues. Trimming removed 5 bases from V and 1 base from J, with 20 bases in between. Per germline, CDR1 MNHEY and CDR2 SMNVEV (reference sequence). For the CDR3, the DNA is TGTGCCAGCAGTCCCGGATTCGAGGGTCCTCCGAACACTGAAGCTTTCTTT. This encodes CASSPGFEGPPNTEAFF.